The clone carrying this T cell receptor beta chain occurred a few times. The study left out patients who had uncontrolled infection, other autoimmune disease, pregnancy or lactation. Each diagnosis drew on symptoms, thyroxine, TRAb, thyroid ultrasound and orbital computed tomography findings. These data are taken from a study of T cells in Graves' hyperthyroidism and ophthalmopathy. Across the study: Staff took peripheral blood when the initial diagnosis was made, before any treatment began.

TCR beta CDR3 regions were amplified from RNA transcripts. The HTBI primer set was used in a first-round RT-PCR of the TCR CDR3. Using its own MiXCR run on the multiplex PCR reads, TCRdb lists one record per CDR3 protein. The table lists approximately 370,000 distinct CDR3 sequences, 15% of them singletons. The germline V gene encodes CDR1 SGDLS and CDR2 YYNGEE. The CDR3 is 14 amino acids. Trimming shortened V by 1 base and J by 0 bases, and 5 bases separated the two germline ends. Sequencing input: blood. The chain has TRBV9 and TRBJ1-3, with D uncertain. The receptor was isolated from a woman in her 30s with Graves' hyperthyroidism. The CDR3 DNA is TGTGCCAGCAGCGTAACTATCTCTGGAAACACCATATATTTT. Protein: CASSVTISGNTIYF.